The 3 T cell receptor beta chains below come from one sample, sequenced in a study of human T cells and chemical hapten exposure. Specified time point: patch test 1, 2 weeks after DPC sensitization. This sample's treatment: therapeutic diphenylcyclopropenone sensitization with weekly scalp DPC. TCRdb called the RACE reads again in MiXCR, with one record for every CDR3 protein. The repertoire includes about 360,000 distinct CDR3 sequences, about 7% of them detected once, and roughly 8% sits in the top ten. This specimen consisted of whole blood, obtained in connection with sensitization to the hapten diphenylcyclopropenone (DPC). These receptors came from a woman between 18 and 30 years old with alopecia areata. Some clones in this sample may be carry-over from other donors' samples.

There are many counts of this clonotype. The chain employs TRBV6-1 and TRBJ2-5, with TRBD1 matching 8 bases. Germline CDR1 reads MNHNS; CDR2 reads SASEGT. J was trimmed by 5 bases and V by 7 bases; bases with no gene match: 9. The CDR3 runs to 14 residues. The CDR3 reads CASTLRTGMETQYF. The CDR3 DNA is TGTGCCAGCACCCTACGGACAGGGATGGAGACCCAGTACTTC.

At least ten counts were recorded for this clonotype. This chain joins TRBV5-1 and TRBJ2-7; D is perhaps TRBD1 (5 bases). This CDR3 spans 15 amino acids. Trimming took 0 bases from V and 0 from J, leaving 10 bases between them. CDR1 and CDR2 from the germline V gene are SGHRS and YFSETQ. CDR3 amino acids: CASSLAADISYEQYF. CDR3 coding DNA: TGCGCCAGCAGCTTGGCCGCGGACATCTCCTACGAGCAGTACTTC.

Only a few counts were recorded for this clonotype. The chain couples TRBV4-3 to TRBJ1-1; 9 bases are a match to TRBD1. CDR3 length: 15 amino acids. The trim removed 1 base at V and 5 bases at J, leaving 5 bases unmatched. The germline V gene has CDR1 LGHNA and CDR2 YSLEER. This CDR3 reads CASSQVGQGYTEAFF. CDR3 in DNA: TGCGCCAGCAGCCAAGTCGGACAGGGGTATACTGAAGCTTTCTTT.